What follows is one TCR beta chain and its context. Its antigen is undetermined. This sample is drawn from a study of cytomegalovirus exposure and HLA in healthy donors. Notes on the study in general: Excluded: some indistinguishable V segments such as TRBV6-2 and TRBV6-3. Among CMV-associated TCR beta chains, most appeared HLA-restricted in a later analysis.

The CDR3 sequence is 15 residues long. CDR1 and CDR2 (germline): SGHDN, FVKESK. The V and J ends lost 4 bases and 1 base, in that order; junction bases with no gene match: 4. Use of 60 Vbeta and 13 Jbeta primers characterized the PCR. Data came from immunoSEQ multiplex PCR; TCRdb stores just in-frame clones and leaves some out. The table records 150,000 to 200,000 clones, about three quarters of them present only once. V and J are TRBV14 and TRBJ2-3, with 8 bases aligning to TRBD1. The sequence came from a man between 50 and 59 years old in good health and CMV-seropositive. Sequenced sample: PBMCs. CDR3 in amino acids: CASSRTDRGTDTQYF. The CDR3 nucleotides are TGTGCCAGCAGCCGCACGGACAGGGGCACAGATACGCAGTATTTT. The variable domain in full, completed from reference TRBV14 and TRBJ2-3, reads EAGVTQFPSHSVIEKGQTVTLRCDPISGHDNLYWYRRVMGKEIKFLLHFVKESKQDESGMPNNRFLAERTGGTYSTLKVQPAELEDSGVYFCASSRTDRGTDTQYFGPGTRLTVL.